The 28 T cell receptor beta chains below were found in one sample sequenced in a study of T cells in Graves' hyperthyroidism and ophthalmopathy. There were TCR beta CDR3 regions amplified from RNA transcripts. The HTBI primer set drove a first-round RT-PCR of the TCR CDR3. TCRdb re-called the multiplex PCR reads with MiXCR, one entry per CDR3 protein. Among 300,000 to 400,000 distinct CDR3 sequences listed, approximately 17% were seen once. The sample taken for sequencing was blood. These receptors were collected from a man aged 18 to 30 with Graves' ophthalmopathy.

This clonotype has at least ten counts. The chain combines TRBV28 with TRBJ1-2; 8 nucleotides line up with TRBD1. The CDR3 covers 14 residues. Trimming at V came to 4 bases and at J to 3 bases, leaving 4 bases not matched to a gene. Germline assignment: CDR1 MDHEN and CDR2 SYDVKM. Here the CDR3 reads CASSWGQVDYGYTF. CDR3 coding DNA: TGTGCCAGCAGTTGGGGACAGGTGGACTATGGCTACACCTTC.

In this sample, this clonotype turned up many times. The chain combines TRBV20-1 with TRBJ1-2; perhaps TRBD1 as D (5 bases). The germline CDR1 and CDR2 sequences are DFQATT and SNEGSKA (reference sequence). V lost 4 bases, J lost 0 bases, and 9 bases lay in between. CDR3 size: 13 residues. The DNA for the CDR3 is TGCAGTGCTATCCGACAGCCTAACTATGGCTACACCTTC. Its protein product is CSAIRQPNYGYTF.

The chain uses TRBV27 and TRBJ2-4; D gene ambiguous. The V and J ends lost 5 bases and 3 bases respectively, with 8 bases between them. Germline V CDR1 and CDR2: MNHEY, SMNVEV (reference sequence). CDR3 length equals 13 residues. Here the CDR3 reads CASSADVKNIQYF. The CDR3, as DNA: TGTGCCAGCAGTGCGGACGTCAAAAACATTCAGTACTTC.

This clonotype was detected only a few times. V is TRBV24-1 and J is TRBJ1-1, with TRBD1 as a possible D gene (5 bases). Germline V gene data show CDR1 as KGHDR and CDR2 as SFDVKD. Trimming stripped 7 bases from V and 4 bases from J, with 12 bases between. CDR3 length: 13 amino acids. The CDR3 bases are TGTGCCACCAGGGACAAGGGGAGCACTGAAGCTTTCTTT. Encoded protein: CATRDKGSTEAFF.

This clonotype was recorded at least ten times. The chain uses TRBV12-3 or TRBV12-4 and TRBJ2-3, with a weak D call TRBD2 (7 bases). The CDR3 has 15 residues. The V gene lost 7 bases and the J gene lost 3 bases, with 17 bases spanning the gap. The CDR3 loop is CASTQGRGWTDTQYF. CDR3 nucleotide sequence: TGTGCCAGCACCCAGGGGCGGGGGTGGACAGATACGCAGTATTTT.

This clonotype showed up many times. The chain combines TRBV7-2 with TRBJ2-4; unclear D gene. V lost 1 base and J lost 0, with 13 bases in between. The CDR3 runs to 17 residues. Per the germline V gene, CDR1 is SGHTA and CDR2 is FQGNSA. DNA of the CDR3: TGTGCCAGCAGCTTAGTAGGCAGCCGCTTAGCCAAAAACATTCAGTACTTC. This codes for CASSLVGSRLAKNIQYF. Full variable domain (rest looked up from reference TRBV7-2 and TRBJ2-4): GAGVSQSPSNKVTEKGKDVELRCDPISGHTALYWYRQSLGQGLEFLIYFQGNSAPDKSGLPSDRFSAERTGGSVSTLTIQRTQQEDSAVYLCASSLVGSRLAKNIQYFGAGTRLSVL.

This clonotype has at least ten counts. This chain connects TRBV2 to TRBJ2-7; the D call may be TRBD1 or TRBD2 (5 bases each). Trimming stripped 2 bases from V and 0 bases from J, with 11 bases between. CDR3 length equals 15 residues. The germline gives CDR1 SNHLY, CDR2 FYNNEI. CDR3 loop: CASSEYGGSSYEQYF. The DNA of the CDR3 is TGTGCCAGCAGTGAATATGGGGGAAGCTCCTACGAGCAGTACTTC.

A word on this clonotype: One base away lies a much larger clone, so this may be a sequencing read error. V is TRBV2 and J is TRBJ2-1; 12 positions agree with TRBD2. CDR3 length equals 17 residues. Germline CDR1 reads SNHLY; CDR2 reads FYNNEI. CDR3 loop: CASSEADGLAGYNAQFF. For the CDR3, the DNA is TGTGCCAGCAGTGAAGCGGACGGACTAGCGGGATACAATGCGCAGTTCTTC. Full variable domain (remainder filled in from reference TRBV2 and TRBJ2-1): EPEVTQTPSHQVTQMGQEVILRCVPISNHLYFYWYRQILGQKVEFLVSFYNNEISEKSEIFDDQFSVERPDGSNFTLKIRSTKLEDSAMYFCASSEADGLAGYNAQFFGPGTRLTVL.

The chain uses TRBV9 and TRBJ2-1, with D maybe TRBD2 (7 bases). V was pared by 0 bases and J by 5 bases, with 12 bases between. CDR3 length: 15 amino acids. In germline, CDR1 is SGDLS, CDR2 YYNGEE. In DNA, the CDR3 is TGTGCCAGCAGCGTAGGGAGGGGGGGAAACAATGAGCAGTTCTTC. It encodes CASSVGRGGNNEQFF.

This clonotype was detected ten times or more. This chain uses TRBV5-1 with TRBJ2-3; D gene uncertain. With 1 base removed from V and 4 bases from J, the gap between germline ends came to 4 bases. Per the germline V gene, CDR1 is SGHRS and CDR2 is YFSETQ. The CDR3 length is 12 residues. In nucleotides, the CDR3 is TGCGCCAGCAGCTTGAATGCAGATACGCAGTATTTT. It yields the protein CASSLNADTQYF.

This clonotype has more than one count but fewer than ten. V gene TRBV7-3 combines with J gene TRBJ2-3; 9 nucleotides agree with TRBD2. Germline V gene sequence: CDR1 SGHTA, CDR2 FQGTGA. CDR3 size: 14 residues. V gave up 4 bases and J gave up 4 bases; unmatched junction bases: 3. The CDR3 DNA sequence: TGTGCCAGCAGCTCGGGGACTAGCTCAGATACGCAGTATTTT. Its translation: CASSSGTSSDTQYF.

This clonotype turned up a few times. The V gene is TRBV12-3 or TRBV12-4, the J gene TRBJ1-1, with a tentative D call TRBD1 (5 bases). This CDR3 is built from 20 residues. The germline V and J ends were trimmed by 3 bases and 1 base, with 27 bases remaining between them. The CDR3 DNA follows: TGTGCCAGCAGTTTCGATATAGGGGCTTGGACCGTGGAGAGGAACACTGAAGCTTTCTTT. Protein product: CASSFDIGAWTVERNTEAFF.

This clonotype appeared many times. V is TRBV7-9 and J is TRBJ2-4, with TRBD2 as a possible D gene (6 bases). CDR1 is SEHNR, CDR2 FQNEAQ, per germline (reference sequence). The CDR3 covers 15 residues. The V gene lost 6 bases and the J gene lost 3 bases, with 15 bases spanning the gap. The CDR3 coding sequence is TGTGCCAGCAGACCCACCTGGGGGGACAAAAACATTCAGTACTTC. Its translation: CASRPTWGDKNIQYF.

The sample holds one count of this clonotype. This may stem from a read error, because a much larger clone lies one nucleotide away. This chain links TRBV28 with TRBJ2-7, with D unresolved. Per the germline V gene, CDR1 is MDHEN and CDR2 is SYDVKM. V lost 3 bases and J 2 bases, leaving 8 bases between the germline ends. The CDR3 runs 13 residues. The chain's CDR3 is CASSLSPTYEQYF. The CDR3 coding sequence is TGTGCCAGCAGTTTGTCACCTACCTACGAGCAGTACTTC.

The chain combines TRBV4-1 with TRBJ2-1; D is ambiguous. Germline CDR1 and CDR2: MGHRA and YSYEKL. The CDR3 extends over 13 amino acids. Deletions cut 8 bases from V and 3 bases from J, with 11 bases between. CDR3 loop: CASGKADYNEQFF. In DNA, the CDR3 is TGCGCCAGCGGGAAGGCGGACTACAATGAGCAGTTCTTC.

This clonotype was picked up a small number of times. The chain links TRBV2 to TRBJ1-6; D may be TRBD1 (5 bases). The CDR3 is made up of 17 amino acids. In germline, CDR1 is SNHLY, CDR2 FYNNEI. The V and J ends lost 6 bases and 1 base respectively, with 16 bases between them. The DNA for the CDR3 is TGTGCCAGCAGCCACAGGAGAATGATGTCCTATAATTCACCCCTCCACTTT. Translated, it gives CASSHRRMMSYNSPLHF.

This clonotype was counted ten times or more. The chain combines TRBV28 with TRBJ2-3, with D possibly being TRBD2 (5 bases). The germline gives CDR1 MDHEN, CDR2 SYDVKM. This CDR3 is 13 amino acids long. V was pared by 5 bases and J by 5 bases, with 11 bases between. The CDR3 here is CASSAGVGDTQYF. DNA for the CDR3: TGTGCCAGCAGTGCCGGGGTGGGAGATACGCAGTATTTT.

The sample holds many counts of this clonotype. This chain links TRBV7-9 with TRBJ2-1, with TRBD2 as a possible D gene (6 bases). V was trimmed by 7 bases and J by 4 bases, leaving 20 bases between them. Germline V gene sequence: CDR1 SEHNR, CDR2 FQNEAQ (reference sequence). CDR3 length: 16 residues. CDR3 sequence reads: CASTAPGGERYNEQFF. The CDR3 DNA reads as TGTGCCAGCACCGCCCCAGGCGGGGAGAGATACAATGAGCAGTTCTTC. Together with reference TRBV7-9 and TRBJ2-1, the CDR3 gives the full variable domain: DTGVSQNPRHKITKRGQNVTFRCDPISEHNRLYWYRQTLGQGPEFLTYFQNEAQLEKSRLLSDRFSAERPKGSFSTLEIQRTEQGDSAMYLCASTAPGGERYNEQFFGPGTRLTVL.

Turning to this clonotype: Since no conserved phenylalanine or tryptophan closes the CDR3, a read error is the likely cause. The chain combines TRBV7-2 with TRBJ1-1, with D uncertain. This CDR3 is 14 amino acids long. Looked up from germline, CDR1 is SGHTA and CDR2 is FQGNSA. Trimming cost V 1 base and J 5 bases, with 11 bases left between them. The DNA of the CDR3 is TGTGCCAGCAGCTTAGTTCCAGGAAGGACTGAAGCTTTCCTT. Protein product: CASSLVPGRTEAFL.

The V gene is TRBV6-2 or TRBV6-3, the J gene TRBJ2-1; D gene uncertain. This CDR3 has 13 amino acids. The germline V and J ends were trimmed by 3 bases and 5 bases, with 8 bases remaining between them. Germline CDR1 MNHEY, CDR2 SVGEGT. The CDR3 region is CASSYEVHNEQFF. CDR3 DNA: TGTGCCAGCAGTTATGAGGTACACAATGAGCAGTTCTTC.

V and J are TRBV6-1 and TRBJ1-4; possibly TRBD1 for D (6 bases). The V gene's germline CDR1 is MNHNS and CDR2 SASEGT. This CDR3 spans 15 amino acids. Between the trimmed V and J ends, which lost 6 bases and 8 bases, there was a span of 19 bases. CDR3 loop: CASRSSGTRGEKLFF. The DNA for the CDR3 is TGTGCCAGCAGATCCTCCGGGACAAGGGGGGAAAAACTGTTTTTT.

This clonotype was observed at least ten times. DNA for the CDR3: TGTGCCAGCAGCTTAGAAGGCCGGCCCACAGATACGCAGTATTTT. Translating gives CASSLEGRPTDTQYF. This chain uses TRBV11-3 with TRBJ2-3; D gene unclear. V lost 0 bases and J 2 bases, leaving 9 bases between the germline ends. Germline V gene data show CDR1 as SGHNT and CDR2 as YENEEA. The CDR3 sequence is 15 residues long.

This clonotype was observed at least ten times. The J gene is TRBJ2-3, the V gene TRBV5-1; TRBD1 is a possible D gene (5 bases). The CDR3 covers 14 residues. The germline V gene encodes CDR1 SGHRS and CDR2 YFSETQ. The V end lost 5 bases, the J end lost 2 bases, and 12 bases lay between the germline ends. The CDR3 region is CASSHRYSTDTQYF. The CDR3 region has the DNA TGCGCCAGCAGTCACAGGTATTCCACAGATACGCAGTATTTT.

This clonotype was seen a few times. The chain links TRBV4-1 to TRBJ1-5; 7 bases map to TRBD1. With V trimmed by 4 bases and J by 7 bases, 7 bases remained unmatched. The CDR3 runs to 14 residues. Germline CDR1 is MGHRA and CDR2 is YSYEKL. The CDR3 region is CASSRTGEGQPQHF. As DNA, the CDR3 is TGCGCCAGCAGCCGAACAGGGGAGGGGCAGCCCCAGCATTTT.

The sample holds a few counts of this clonotype. The chain is built from TRBV7-3 and TRBJ1-2; D ambiguous. Germline CDR1 reads SGHTA; CDR2 reads FQGTGA. The CDR3 totals 13 residues. V was pared by 8 bases and J by 2 bases, with 12 bases between. The CDR3 coding sequence is TGTGCCAGCTCCCAATCGGCCAACTATGGCTACACCTTC. Amino acid sequence: CASSQSANYGYTF.

The table lists this clonotype with many counts. This chain connects TRBV7-9 to TRBJ2-1; D tentatively fits TRBD1 or TRBD2 (7 bases each). The CDR3 spans 13 residues. Germline V gene sequence: CDR1 SEHNR, CDR2 FQNEAQ (reference sequence). Trimming shortened V by 4 bases and J by 9 bases, and 13 bases separated the two germline ends. The CDR3 region has the DNA TGTGCCAGCAGCTCCTCCAGGGGGGGTGAGCAGTTCTTC. Amino acids: CASSSSRGGEQFF.

This clonotype was found a few times. This sequence joins TRBV7-9 and TRBJ2-6; tentatively, D is TRBD2 (6 bases). The V gene's germline CDR1 is SEHNR and CDR2 FQNEAQ (reference sequence). This CDR3 spans 15 amino acids. Trimming took off 5 bases at V and 2 bases at J, with 10 bases between the two ends. Here the CDR3 DNA reads TGTGCCAGCAGCGTTAGCGGCGCTGGGGCCAACGTCCTGACTTTC. Protein sequence: CASSVSGAGANVLTF.

This clonotype was observed at least ten times. The J gene is TRBJ1-1, the V gene TRBV7-9; D is possibly TRBD1 (5 bases). Germline V gives CDR1 SEHNR, CDR2 FQNEAQ (reference sequence). With 8 bases removed from V and 3 bases from J, the gap between germline ends came to 25 bases. This CDR3 is built from 17 residues. The CDR3 is CASQDRLNHLGDTEAFF. The DNA for the CDR3 is TGTGCCAGCCAAGATAGGTTAAACCACCTAGGGGACACTGAAGCTTTCTTT.